Below, 22 T cell receptor beta chains from the same sample are listed, as sequenced in a study of blood T cells in healthy people across ages. Using a J-beta primer mix together with a sample-barcoded 5' primer, a second PCR was run for about 6 to 11 cycles. TCRdb used MiXCR to reprocess the 5' RACE reads, holding one entry per CDR3 protein. The sample holds 650,000 to 1,000,000 distinct CDR3 sequences; 35% to 40% are singletons and the top ten take approximately 12%. The sequencing sample was made of blood. The receptors were sampled from a man in his late teens or twenties in good health.

The gene calls are TRBV7-8 and TRBJ1-1; 9 nucleotides line up with TRBD1. CDR3 length equals 14 residues. CDR1 SGHVS and CDR2 FQNEAQ come from the germline V gene. J lost 4 bases, V lost 5 bases, and 5 bases had no gene match. The CDR3 DNA is TGTGCCAGCAGCCGCGGACAGGGGACCACTGAAGCTTTCTTT. The encoded protein is CASSRGQGTTEAFF.

This clonotype was counted between two and nine times. This chain connects TRBV6-5 to TRBJ2-7, with a weak D call TRBD1 (6 bases). The CDR3 totals 14 residues. With 6 bases removed from V and 6 bases from J, the gap between germline ends came to 18 bases. Germline-derived CDR1 and CDR2 are MNHEY and SVGAGI. The CDR3 reads CASSRHNHRVEQYF. CDR3 nucleotide sequence: TGTGCCAGCAGCCGGCACAACCACAGGGTCGAGCAGTACTTC.

This clonotype occurred many times. The rearrangement links TRBV5-1 to TRBJ2-1; D is perhaps TRBD2 (6 bases). The CDR3 consists of 15 residues. Germline loops: CDR1 SGHRS, CDR2 YFSETQ. With 0 bases removed from V and 5 bases from J, the gap between germline ends came to 12 bases. The CDR3 nucleotides read TGCGCCAGCAGCTTGGTGACTAGTAGAAACAATGAGCAGTTCTTC. Amino acid sequence: CASSLVTSRNNEQFF.

With regard to this clonotype: A read error is possible here, since a much larger clone lies one base away. The chain couples TRBV3-1 to TRBJ2-7; D may be TRBD1 (5 bases). The germline gives CDR1 LGHDT, CDR2 YNNKEL (reference sequence). This CDR3 is 11 amino acids long. The V end was cut by 11 bases, the J end by 1 base, with 9 bases between. The CDR3 protein is CAPRGSYEQYF. The CDR3 DNA reads as TGTGCCCCTAGGGGATCCTACGAGCAGTACTTC.

The CDR3 is CASSQAGGEGHTF. The CDR3 DNA reads as TGTGCCAGCAGCCAAGCTGGGGGCGAAGGCCACACCTTC. The rearrangement uses TRBV4-2 and TRBJ1-2; tentative D call: TRBD1 (6 bases). The V gene lost 1 base and the J gene lost 12 bases, with 15 bases spanning the gap. The germline CDR1 and CDR2 sequences are LGHNA and YNFKEQ. The CDR3 loop spans 13 amino acids.

In its sample, this clonotype was seen a few times. The chain joins TRBV12-3 or TRBV12-4 to TRBJ1-4; D may be TRBD1 (5 bases). This CDR3 contains 14 residues. The V and J ends lost 6 bases and 7 bases respectively, with 15 bases between them. As DNA, the CDR3 is TGTGCCAGCAGCCGAGGGGTTTTTGGTGAAAAACTGTTTTTT. Translation gives CASSRGVFGEKLFF.

The table lists this clonotype with a count of one. This chain connects TRBV3-1 to TRBJ1-1; D unclear. Trimming pared 0 bases from V and 6 bases from J, leaving 11 bases between. The CDR3 runs 14 residues. Germline assignment: CDR1 LGHDT and CDR2 YNNKEL (reference sequence). The CDR3 loop is CASSQDHQGPEAFF. The DNA for the CDR3 is TGTGCCAGCAGCCAAGATCATCAAGGCCCTGAAGCTTTCTTT. Full variable domain (rest looked up from reference TRBV3-1 and TRBJ1-1): DTAVSQTPKYLVTQMGNDKSIKCEQNLGHDTMYWYKQDSKKFLKIMFSYNNKELIINETVPNRFSPKSPDKAHLNLHINSLELGDSAVYFCASSQDHQGPEAFFGQGTRLTVV.

The chain recombines TRBV10-2 with TRBJ2-2, with D maybe TRBD2 (6 bases). With 2 bases removed from V and 5 bases from J, the gap between germline ends came to 9 bases. The CDR3 totals 14 residues. Germline loops: CDR1 WSHSY, CDR2 SAAADI. The CDR3 coding sequence is TGCGCCAGCAGTGAGAGACGGGAGACCGGGGAGCTGTTTTTT. Residues: CASSERRETGELFF.

The V gene is TRBV12-3 or TRBV12-4, the J gene TRBJ1-1; no definite D call. V was pared by 4 bases and J by 6 bases, with 12 bases between. The CDR3 is 13 residues long. For the CDR3, the DNA is TGTGCCAGCAGTTCTCAGATTGGGGCTGAAGCTTTCTTT. This gives the protein CASSSQIGAEAFF.

Only a few counts were recorded for this clonotype. V is TRBV7-2 and J is TRBJ1-2, with TRBD1 as a possible D gene (6 bases). V was clipped by 4 bases and J by 4 bases, with 13 bases between them. Germline V CDR1 and CDR2: SGHTA, FQGNSA. This CDR3 is 14 amino acids long. In DNA form, the CDR3 reads TGTGCCAGCAGCTACGCAACAGGGTTCTATGGCTACACCTTC. It translates to CASSYATGFYGYTF.

The chain couples TRBV11-2 to TRBJ2-3; tentative D call: TRBD2 (5 bases). The CDR3 loop spans 18 amino acids. Trimming stripped 5 bases from V and 0 bases from J, with 21 bases between. Germline V lookup: CDR1 SGHAT, CDR2 FQNNGV. CDR3 amino acids: CASSRSTVLLDSTDTQYF. The DNA of the CDR3 is TGTGCCAGCAGCCGGTCAACGGTTCTACTAGATAGCACAGATACGCAGTATTTT. The whole variable domain, filled in from reference TRBV11-2 and TRBJ2-3, reads EAGVAQSPRYKIIEKRQSVAFWCNPISGHATLYWYQQILGQGPKLLIQFQNNGVVDDSQLPKDRFSAERLKGVDSTLKIQPAKLEDSAVYLCASSRSTVLLDSTDTQYFGPGTRLTVL.

This clonotype was found a few times. CDR3 loop: CASSLRRDRSNSNQPQHF. The CDR3, as DNA: TGTGCCAGCAGCTTAAGGCGGGACAGAAGTAATAGCAATCAGCCCCAGCATTTT. V usage is TRBV7-8 and J usage is TRBJ1-5, with TRBD1 matching over 7 bases. CDR1 SGHVS and CDR2 FQNEAQ come from the germline V gene. V gave up 2 bases and J gave up 0 bases; unmatched junction bases: 10. The CDR3 consists of 18 residues.

This clonotype was seen a few times. The chain carries TRBV5-1 and TRBJ2-4; D is perhaps TRBD2 (5 bases). V was pared by 4 bases and J by 9 bases, with 14 bases between. The V gene's germline CDR1 is SGHRS and CDR2 YFSETQ. CDR3 length: 13 amino acids. The DNA of the CDR3 is TGCGCCAGCAGCGACAAGTCCAGCGGCATTCAGTACTTC. Protein sequence: CASSDKSSGIQYF.

This clonotype was seen a handful of times. This rearrangement joins TRBV11-1 to TRBJ2-1; D is unresolved. Trimming removed 4 bases at V and 0 bases at J, with 10 bases between. This CDR3 has 15 amino acids. The germline gives CDR1 SGHAT, CDR2 FQDESV (reference sequence). As DNA, the CDR3 is TGTGCCAGCAGCTCCCCGTATATCTCCTACAATGAGCAGTTCTTC. Translation gives CASSSPYISYNEQFF.

The J gene is TRBJ1-1, the V gene TRBV15; D is unresolved. With 0 bases removed from V and 6 bases from J, the gap between germline ends came to 5 bases. CDR3 length equals 12 residues. Germline CDR1 is LNHNV and CDR2 is YYDKDF (reference sequence). CDR3 coding DNA: TGTGCCACCAGCAGAGAGGGTCCTGAAGCTTTCTTT. Its protein product is CATSREGPEAFF. Supplemented by reference TRBV15 and TRBJ1-1, the full variable domain reads DAMVIQNPRYQVTQFGKPVTLSCSQTLNHNVMYWYQQKSSQAPKLLFHYYDKDFNNEADTPDNFQSRRPNTSFCFLDIRSPGLGDTAMYLCATSREGPEAFFGQGTRLTVV.

The chain is built from TRBV4-1 and TRBJ2-3, with TRBD2 as a possible D gene (5 bases). With 0 bases removed from V and 3 bases from J, the gap between germline ends came to 16 bases. Germline loops: CDR1 MGHRA, CDR2 YSYEKL. This CDR3 spans 17 amino acids. The CDR3, as DNA: TGCGCCAGCAGCCAAGAAGAAGTGGTCAGAGGGACAGATACGCAGTATTTT. This codes for CASSQEEVVRGTDTQYF.

There are many counts of this clonotype. The chain couples TRBV4-3 to TRBJ2-4, with D maybe TRBD2 (5 bases). The CDR3 runs to 15 residues. In germline, CDR1 is LGHNA, CDR2 YSLEER. Trimming shortened V by 2 bases and J by 6 bases, and 14 bases separated the two germline ends. CDR3 region: CASSQPVSSGNIQYF. In nucleotides, the CDR3 is TGCGCCAGCAGCCAACCCGTATCAAGCGGAAACATTCAGTACTTC.

This clonotype was counted many times. The CDR3 is CASSRLAGSTDTQYF. DNA of the CDR3: TGCGCCAGCAGCCGACTAGCGGGGAGCACAGATACGCAGTATTTT. This chain uses TRBV4-3 with TRBJ2-3; the match to TRBD2 covers 11 bases. V lost 4 bases to trimming and J lost 0 bases; unmatched junction nucleotides: 0. The length of the CDR3 is 15 residues. Germline assignment: CDR1 LGHNA and CDR2 YSLEER.

This clonotype was observed many times. The chain combines TRBV4-3 with TRBJ2-1; D tentatively fits TRBD1 or TRBD2 (6 bases each). Germline V gene sequence: CDR1 LGHNA, CDR2 YSLEER. Trimming left V 1 base short and J 4 bases short, with 14 bases between. The CDR3 consists of 16 residues. The CDR3 region has the DNA TGCGCCAGCAGCCAAGGGGGGGCGGGGTTATACAATGAGCAGTTCTTC. Residues: CASSQGGAGLYNEQFF.

In the case of this clonotype: A single base separates this from a much larger clone, so it may be a read error. This sequence joins TRBV6-6 and TRBJ2-3; 8 bases align to TRBD1. V lost 6 bases, J lost 1 base, and 3 bases stayed unmatched. CDR1 is MNHNY and CDR2 is SVGAGI in the germline V gene (reference sequence). CDR3 size: 14 residues. CDR3 loop: CASRPGQGTDTQYF. DNA of the CDR3: TGTGCCAGCAGACCGGGACAGGGCACAGATACGCAGTATTTT.

This clonotype was counted a few times. V usage is TRBV5-1 and J usage is TRBJ1-4; possible D gene TRBD1, 5 bases. The CDR3 runs to 14 residues. Deletions cut 0 bases from V and 7 bases from J, with 10 bases between. From germline, CDR1 is SGHRS and CDR2 YFSETQ. The chain's CDR3 is CASSLGGMSEKLFF. Here the CDR3 DNA reads TGCGCCAGCAGCTTGGGGGGGATGAGTGAAAAACTGTTTTTT. The entire variable domain, with the rest obtained from reference TRBV5-1 and TRBJ1-4, is as follows: KAGVTQTPRYLIKTRGQQVTLSCSPISGHRSVSWYQQTPGQGLQFLFEYFSETQRNKGNFPGRFSGRQFSNSRSEMNVSTLELGDSALYLCASSLGGMSEKLFFGSGTQLSVL.

V usage is TRBV6-2 or TRBV6-3 and J usage is TRBJ2-7; D may be TRBD2 (6 bases). There are 11 residues in the CDR3. The V end lost 4 bases, the J end lost 9 bases, and 10 bases lay between the germline ends. The germline gives CDR1 MNHEY, CDR2 SVGEGT. CDR3 DNA sequence: TGTGCCAGCAGTTCAGGACTAAGGCAGTACTTC. Residues: CASSSGLRQYF.